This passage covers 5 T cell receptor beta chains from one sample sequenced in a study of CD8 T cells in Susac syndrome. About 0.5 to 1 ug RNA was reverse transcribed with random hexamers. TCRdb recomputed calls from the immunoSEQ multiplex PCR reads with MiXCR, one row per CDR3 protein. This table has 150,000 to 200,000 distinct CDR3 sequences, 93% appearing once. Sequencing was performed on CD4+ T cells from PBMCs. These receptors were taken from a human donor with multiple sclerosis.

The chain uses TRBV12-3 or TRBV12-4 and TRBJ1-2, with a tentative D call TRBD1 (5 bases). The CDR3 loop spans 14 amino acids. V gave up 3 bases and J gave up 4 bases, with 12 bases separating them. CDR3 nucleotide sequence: TGTGCCAGCAGTTTTGGCAGGGCCCTCTATGGCTACACCTTC. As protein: CASSFGRALYGYTF.

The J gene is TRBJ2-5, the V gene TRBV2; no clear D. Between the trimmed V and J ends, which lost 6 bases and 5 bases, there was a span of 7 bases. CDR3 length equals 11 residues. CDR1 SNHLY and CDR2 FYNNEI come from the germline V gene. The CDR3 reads CASRVTETQYF. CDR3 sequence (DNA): TGTGCCAGCAGAGTCACGGAGACCCAGTACTTC.

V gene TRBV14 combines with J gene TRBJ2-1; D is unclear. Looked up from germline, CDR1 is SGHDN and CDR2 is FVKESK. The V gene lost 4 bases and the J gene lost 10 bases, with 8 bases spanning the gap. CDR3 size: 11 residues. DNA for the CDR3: TGTGCCAGCAGCCTTAAATGGGAGCAGTTCTTC. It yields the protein CASSLKWEQFF.

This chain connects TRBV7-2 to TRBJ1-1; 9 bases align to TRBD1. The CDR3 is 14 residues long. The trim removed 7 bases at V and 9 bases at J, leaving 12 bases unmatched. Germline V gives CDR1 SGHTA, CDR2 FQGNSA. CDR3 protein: CASMGDRDHGKAFF. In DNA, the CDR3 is TGTGCCAGCATGGGGGACAGGGATCACGGGAAAGCTTTCTTT.

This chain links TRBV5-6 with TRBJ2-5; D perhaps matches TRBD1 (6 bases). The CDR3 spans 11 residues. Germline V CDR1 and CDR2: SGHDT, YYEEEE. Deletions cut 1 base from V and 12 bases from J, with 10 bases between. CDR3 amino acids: CASSLQDSEYF. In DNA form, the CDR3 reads TGTGCCAGCAGCTTGCAGGACAGCGAGTACTTC. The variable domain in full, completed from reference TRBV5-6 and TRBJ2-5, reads DAGVTQSPTHLIKTRGQQVTLRCSPKSGHDTVSWYQQALGQGPQFIFQYYEEEERQRGNFPDRFSGHQFPNYSSELNVNALLLGDSALYLCASSLQDSEYFGPGTRLLVL.